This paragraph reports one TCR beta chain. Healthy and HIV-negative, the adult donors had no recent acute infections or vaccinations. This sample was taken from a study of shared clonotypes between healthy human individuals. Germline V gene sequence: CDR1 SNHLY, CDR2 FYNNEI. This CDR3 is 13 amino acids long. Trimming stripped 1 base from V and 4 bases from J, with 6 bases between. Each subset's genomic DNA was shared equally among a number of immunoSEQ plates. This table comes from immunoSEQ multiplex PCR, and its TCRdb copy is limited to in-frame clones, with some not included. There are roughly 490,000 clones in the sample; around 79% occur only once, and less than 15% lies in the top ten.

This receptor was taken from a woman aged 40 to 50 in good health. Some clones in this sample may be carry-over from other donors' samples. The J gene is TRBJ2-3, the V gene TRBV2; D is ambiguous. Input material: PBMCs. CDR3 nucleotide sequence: TGTGCCAGCAGTGAAGGGCTCCCAGATACGCAGTATTTT. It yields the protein CASSEGLPDTQYF.